Listed below are T cell receptor beta chains from one sample, sequenced in a study of blood T cell repertoires in COVID-19. Clones were read by immunoSEQ multiplex PCR, and TCRdb kept only the in-frame ones, dropping some. The data show about 160,000 clones, 82% seen once. The sequencing sample was made of PBMCs or T cells enriched from blood (not recorded which). The receptor source for this set is a man in his 60s who had recovered from COVID-19. Both conserved end residues are part of each CDR3. The D gene is left open where the match is weak. The size entry is marked missing in some rows and otherwise reads once, few, many or a size class.

-	-	TRBV11-2	TRBJ2-5	TGTGCCAGCAGCTCCAAAGAGACCCAGTACTTC	CASSSKETQYF
TRBD2	few	TRBV5-4	TRBJ2-5	TGTGCCAGCAGCTTGGTTTCTAGTCGGAGCGGGGGTGAGACCCAGTACTTC	CASSLVSSRSGGETQYF
TRBD1	-	TRBV7-9	TRBJ2-5	TGTGCCAGCAGCACTTGGGACAGGGGGAGCGAGACCCAGTACTTC	CASSTWDRGSETQYF
TRBD1	-	TRBV28	TRBJ1-2	TGTGCCAGCAGTTTAGGCTACCGGGACAGGTGGTATGGCTACACCTTC	CASSLGYRDRWYGYTF
TRBD1	once	TRBV28	TRBJ2-7	TGTGCCAGCAGTTCAGTCGGGCAGGGGGTCAGGTACGAGCAGTACTTC	CASSSVGQGVRYEQYF
-	-	TRBV12-5	TRBJ2-7	TGTGCTAGTGGTTTGAATTCTTACGAGCAGTACTTC	CASGLNSYEQYF
TRBD1	-	TRBV7-2	TRBJ1-5	TGTGCCAGCAGCTTAGGGGGACAGGGTTTCCAGCCCCAGCATTTT	CASSLGGQGFQPQHF
-	-	TRBV7-2	TRBJ2-7	TGTGCCAGCAGCCGTTCAGGGGGGCCTAGTTACGAGCAGTACTTC	CASSRSGGPSYEQYF
-	-	TRBV12-5	TRBJ2-1	TGTGCTAGTGGTCCTTCGAGGGGGGGCGCATCCTACAATGAGCAGTTCTTC	CASGPSRGGASYNEQFF
-	few	TRBV7-9	TRBJ2-7	TGTGCCAGCAGCTTAACTAGATACGAGCAGTACTTC	CASSLTRYEQYF
TRBD1	-	TRBV28	TRBJ2-3	TGTGCCAGCAACCACCCCCGGGACAGCCGATGGGATACGCAGTATTTT	CASNHPRDSRWDTQYF
-	few	TRBV19	TRBJ1-3	TGTGCCAGTAGTTGGCAGGTCGGAAACACCATATATTTT	CASSWQVGNTIYF
-	many	TRBV9	TRBJ1-1	TGTGCCAGCAGCGCCTCACAGGGAACTGAAGCTTTCTTT	CASSASQGTEAFF
TRBD2	once	TRBV7-6	TRBJ2-1	TGTGCCAGCAGCCAAGGGACTAGCGGGGTGAATGAGCAGTTCTTC	CASSQGTSGVNEQFF
-	once	TRBV5-5	TRBJ2-4	TGTGCCAGCAGCAAACCTCGGGTTAGCACCCAAGAGTACTTC	CASSKPRVSTQEYF
-	-	TRBV11-3	TRBJ2-1	TGTGCCAGCAGCTTATCAGAAGAGCAGTTCTTC	CASSLSEEQFF
-	-	TRBV11-2	TRBJ2-7	TGTGCCAGCGGAGACTCCTACGAGCAGTACTTC	CASGDSYEQYF
-	many	TRBV11-2	TRBJ2-1	TGTGCCAGCAGTGGGCAGGGGAGTATACAAAATGAGCAGTTCTTC	CASSGQGSIQNEQFF
-	-	TRBV11-3	TRBJ1-3	TGTGCCAGCAGCGCGGGTAGCTCTGGAAACACCATATATTTT	CASSAGSSGNTIYF
TRBD2	once	TRBV10-2	TRBJ2-3	TGCGCCAGCGCCCAGGCTCGGGGGGGGACAGATACGCAGTATTTT	CASAQARGGTDTQYF
-	-	TRBV27	TRBJ2-3	TGTGCCAGCAGTCCAGGCCTGGGTGCCACAGATACGCAGTATTTT	CASSPGLGATDTQYF
TRBD1	-	TRBV28	TRBJ2-7	TGTGCCAGCAAGCCTTACCGGGACAGGGGCAACGAGCAGTACTTC	CASKPYRDRGNEQYF
-	-	TRBV7-8	TRBJ2-7	TGTGCCAGCAGCTTAGGTAACAGTCAGGAGCAGTACTTC	CASSLGNSQEQYF
-	few	TRBV5-1	TRBJ1-4	TGCGCCAGCAGCCTGGGCCAGATTGCAACTAATGAAAAACTGTTTTTT	CASSLGQIATNEKLFF
-	-	TRBV27	TRBJ1-6	TGTGCCAGCAGTTTATTTAGCAATTCACCCCTCCACTTT	CASSLFSNSPLHF
-	-	TRBV5-6	TRBJ1-1	TGTGCCAGCAGCTGGACCGGGAGGGAGGACACTGAAGCTTTCTTT	CASSWTGREDTEAFF
TRBD2	-	TRBV30	TRBJ2-6	TGTGCCTGGAGTCCTTGGGGAGGGTCTGGGGCCAACGTCCTGACTTTC	CAWSPWGGSGANVLTF
-	-	TRBV10-3	TRBJ2-1	TGTGCCATCAGTGGACGGGGCTCCTACAATGAGCAGTTCTTC	CAISGRGSYNEQFF
-	-	TRBV19	TRBJ1-3	TGTGCCAGTTCAGGGGAAACGTCTGGAAACACCATATATTTT	CASSGETSGNTIYF
-	-	TRBV3-1/TRBV3-2	TRBJ1-2	TGTGCCAGCAGCCCAGCGCTTGGAGCTAACTATGGCTACACCTTC	CASSPALGANYGYTF
-	-	TRBV7-2	TRBJ1-5	TGTGCCAGCAGCACCGTGACGGGGAGCAATCAGCCCCAGCATTTT	CASSTVTGSNQPQHF
-	many	TRBV21-1	TRBJ1-5	TGTGCCAGCAGCTCTGGCAGGGGGAATTTCGATCAGCCCCAGCATTTT	CASSSGRGNFDQPQHF
TRBD1	-	TRBV15	TRBJ2-1	TGTGCCACCAGCAGAGACCCGACAGGGGGCGCATCATACAATGAGCAGTTCTTC	CATSRDPTGGASYNEQFF
-	-	TRBV27	TRBJ1-2	TGTGCCAGCAGTTTACGCAGGAAGGACTATGGCTACACCTTC	CASSLRRKDYGYTF
-	-	TRBV7-3	TRBJ2-3	TGTGCCAGCAGCTTAGGGCCCACTAGCACAGATACGCAGTATTTT	CASSLGPTSTDTQYF
-	once	TRBV19	TRBJ1-1	TGTGCCAGTAGTGTGGGGGGGCGGCAAACCCCCCAAGCTTTCTTT	CASSVGGRQTPQAFF
-	once	TRBV9	TRBJ1-4	TGTGCCAGCAGCGTAGGGGGGGTACGAGAAAAACTGTTTTTT	CASSVGGVREKLFF
TRBD2	once	TRBV7-2	TRBJ2-3	TGTGCCAGCAGCTTAGTAGCGGGGGACACAGATACGCAGTATTTT	CASSLVAGDTDTQYF
-	-	TRBV21-1	TRBJ1-1	TGTGCCAGCAGCAAAAGCGGGGGGGAGGGCACTGAAGCTTTCTTT	CASSKSGGEGTEAFF
TRBD2	once	TRBV11-2	TRBJ2-1	TGTGCCAGCAGCAGTAGCGGGAGAGTCTACAATGAGCAGTTCTTC	CASSSSGRVYNEQFF
TRBD1	-	TRBV14	TRBJ1-2	TGTGCCAGCAGGCGGACAGGGGGCTATGGCTACACCTTC	CASRRTGGYGYTF
-	-	TRBV27	TRBJ2-2	TGTGCCAGCAGCCGTCCGTGGGAGACCGGGGAGCTGTTTTTT	CASSRPWETGELFF
-	-	TRBV29-1	TRBJ2-5	TGCAGCGGGCACAGGGCCCAAGAGACCCAGTACTTC	CSGHRAQETQYF
TRBD1	-	TRBV30	TRBJ1-5	TGTGCCTGGAGAAGGACAGGGGATCAGCCCCAGCATTTT	CAWRRTGDQPQHF
-	once	TRBV18	TRBJ2-2	TGTGCCAGCTCACCACTAGGGCTGGCGGGCTATAACACCGGGGAGCTGTTTTTT	CASSPLGLAGYNTGELFF
TRBD2	-	TRBV28	TRBJ2-1	TGTGCCAGCAGTTTAAGTGGGCGGGGGGGCTACAATGAGCAGTTCTTC	CASSLSGRGGYNEQFF
TRBD2	once	TRBV7-2	TRBJ2-7	TGTGCCAGCAGCTTAGCAGCGGGGGCGAACGAGCAGTACTTC	CASSLAAGANEQYF
TRBD1	once	TRBV5-4	TRBJ2-3	TGTGCCAGCAGCTTGGAGGGGGCCTTCACAGATACGCAGTATTTT	CASSLEGAFTDTQYF
TRBD1	-	TRBV18	TRBJ2-7	TGTGCCAGCTCAACAGGGACAGACTACGAGCAGTACTTC	CASSTGTDYEQYF
-	-	TRBV12-3/TRBV12-4	TRBJ1-4	TGTGCCAGCAGCCCCCTCGGGGAAAAACTGTTTTTT	CASSPLGEKLFF
TRBD2	few	TRBV18	TRBJ2-3	TGTGCCAGCTCATCGACTAGCGGGGGCACAGATACGCAGTATTTT	CASSSTSGGTDTQYF
-	-	TRBV28	TRBJ2-2	TGTGCCAGCAGTCTGGACAGACACACCGGGGAGCTGTTTTTT	CASSLDRHTGELFF
TRBD1	few	TRBV6-4	TRBJ2-3	TGTGCCAGCTCCCCCGGGACAGGGAGTACAGATACGCAGTATTTT	CASSPGTGSTDTQYF
TRBD2	-	TRBV10-3	TRBJ2-7	TGTGCCATCAGTGAGTCGGGTAGCGGGAGGGCCTACGAGCAGTACTTC	CAISESGSGRAYEQYF